The entry that follows covers one TCR beta chain sequence. This clonotype was counted once. What this receptor recognizes is not known. Nothing much larger sits one base from this clone, and base qualities are not available. A single read offers scant evidence. In the paper's terms, the treatment or condition label means: live attenuated yellow fever vaccine strain. PBMCs were isolated from peripheral blood using a standard Ficoll-Paque protocol. Dynabeads CD4 and CD8 positive selection kits were used to isolate CD4 and CD8 T-cell fractions. TriZol was used to extract RNA from bulk PBMCs, from CD4 and CD8 fractions, and from dextramer-positive and dextramer-negative fractions. This specimen comes from a study of T cells after yellow fever vaccination (dated by TCRdb to about 2019). About the study as a whole: The SMART-Seq v4 Ultra Low Input RNA kit was used to prepare libraries from fractions with low cell numbers. To follow T-cell clones before and after both primary and booster YFV17D yellow fever vaccination, bulk TCR alpha and beta repertoires underwent longitudinal sequencing. Two healthy male donors, one aged 18 to 30 and one aged 30 to 40 years, made up the cohort. Blood samples were taken at several timepoints before and after primary and secondary immunization, and bulk PBMC replicates and cell subsets were isolated.

TCR cDNA was synthesized by 5'RACE template switching, which introduced a universal primer site and unique molecular identifiers. Priming of cDNA synthesis was performed from both the TCR alpha and TCR beta constant segments. Two PCR steps were used to amplify libraries, with sample barcodes and sequencing adapters being added in the second step. Sequencing of libraries was performed on Illumina HiSeq 2500 (2x100 bp) or NovaSeq (2x150 bp). In the original analysis: MIGEC handled demultiplexing of reads and collapsing into UMI consensus sequences, while MiXCR performed V(D)J alignment. Clonotypes responding to the vaccine were identified with edgeR on replicate PBMC samples, with the criteria of FDR below 0.01 and a log2 fold change above 5 up to day 15. CD4 or CD8 identity was assigned to each bulk clonotype according to whether the clonotype was present at higher abundance in the sequenced CD4 repertoire or the sequenced CD8 repertoire. TCRdb reworked the public reads: Q25 trimming with fastp, MiXCR clone assembly, productive beta chains retained. Merged by CDR3 protein, the rows form single entries marked with the most common genes and DNA. The V and J calls here are based on TCRdb, not the publication. The sample yields tens of thousands of distinct CDR3 sequences; 7.7% were counted once. The top ten clones comprise roughly two fifths of the sample.

From its cysteine to its phenylalanine, the CDR3 spans 15 amino acids. Of all the DNA, just the CDR3 is kept, 45 bases in frame from base 1. Germline trimming amounts to 5 bases on V and 5 bases on J, with 7 as the count of junction bases outside the gene matches. CDR1 and CDR2, looked up from the germline V gene (reference sequence), are DFQATT and SNEGSKA. General findings and caveats noted by the study authors: Because only two donors were included in the study, the extent to which the findings can be generalized is limited. The secondary T-cell response was found to be weaker but faster than the primary response, with a peak reached on day 5 rather than on day 15. A small fraction of clonotypes appeared in both the CD4 and CD8 compartments, likely as a result of convergent recombination. After the booster, most of the clones that had expanded following primary vaccination were detected again (roughly 97% of CD4 and roughly 90% of CD8), which suggests that memory was broadly maintained. Computational filtering was required because FACS-sorted repertoires could contain abundant contaminating clonotypes from the bulk population.

The chain employs TRBV20-1 and TRBJ1-4, with 11 bases aligning to TRBD1. This specimen was CD8+ T cells sorted from PBMCs, taken on the day of the yellow fever booster vaccination. This clonotype was sampled from a man aged 25-45 years who received the YFV17D yellow fever vaccine. Here is the DNA: TGCAGTGCTGGGGACAGGGGGGCCTTCAATGAAAAACTGTTTTTT. The translation is CSAGDRGAFNEKLFF.